This TCR beta chain came from a study of CD8 T cells in Susac syndrome. Trimming shortened V by 2 bases and J by 7 bases, and 9 bases separated the two germline ends. Germline values: CDR1 MNHEY, CDR2 SVGAGI. CDR3 size: 13 residues. RNA, at about 0.45 to 1 ug, was reverse transcribed with random hexamers. TCRdb re-analysed the immunoSEQ multiplex PCR reads in MiXCR, keeping a single row per CDR3 protein. This sample yields 55,000 to 80,000 distinct CDR3 sequences, of which about 92% are seen a single time; approximately 0.15% belongs to the top ten. This clonotype was seen more than once but under ten times.

The chain uses TRBV6-5 and TRBJ2-4; weak D call: TRBD1 (5 bases). The material sequenced was CD4+ T cells from PBMCs. The source of this sequence is a human donor with Susac syndrome. The chain's CDR3 is CASSYQGRNIQYF. The CDR3 DNA sequence: TGTGCCAGCAGTTACCAGGGCCGTAACATTCAGTACTTC.